These 16 T cell receptor beta chains were all obtained from the same sample, sequenced in a study of shared clonotypes between healthy human individuals. TCRdb keeps only in-frame clones here, not all; method: immunoSEQ multiplex PCR. The table lists a few hundred thousand clones, 77% of them singletons. Sequencing was done on a sample of PBMCs. These receptors were taken from a woman in her thirties or forties in good health. Some clones in this sample may be carry-over from other donors' samples.

The chain links TRBV9 to TRBJ2-4; 9 bases line up with TRBD1. V lost 4 bases to trimming and J lost 5 bases; unmatched junction nucleotides: 7. This CDR3 has 15 residues. Germline CDR1 is SGDLS and CDR2 is YYNGEE. The CDR3 nucleotides read TGTGCCAGCAGCCCATGGACAGGGGAGGAAAACATTCAGTACTTC. As protein: CASSPWTGEENIQYF.

The rearrangement joins TRBV4-3 to TRBJ2-7; D remains unclear. CDR1 is LGHNA, CDR2 YSLEER, per germline. Between the trimmed V and J ends, which lost 0 bases and 5 bases, there was a span of 11 bases. The CDR3 length is 14 residues. CDR3 region: CASSQDRIADEQYF. The CDR3 coding sequence is TGCGCCAGCAGCCAAGATCGAATAGCAGACGAGCAGTACTTC.

This chain links TRBV19 with TRBJ2-1; TRBD2 agrees at 8 bases. V trimming: 3 bases; J trimming: 6 bases; junction bases outside the gene matches: 7. Germline V CDR1 and CDR2: LNHDA, SQIVND (reference sequence). The CDR3 runs to 15 residues. The CDR3 here is CASSIAGTRANEQFF. CDR3 DNA: TGTGCCAGTAGTATTGCCGGGACTAGGGCCAATGAGCAGTTCTTC.

With respect to this clone: Given a far larger clone just one base away, this is likely a sequencing read error. V gene TRBV20-1 combines with J gene TRBJ2-5; no firm D call. Trimming took 0 bases from V and 7 from J, leaving 6 bases between them. This CDR3 has 11 amino acids. From germline, CDR1 is DFQATT and CDR2 SNEGSKA (reference sequence). The CDR3 DNA reads TGCAGTGCTAGAGATTGGGGGACCCAGTACTTC. This encodes CSARDWGTQYF.

The sample holds one count of this clone. Given a much more abundant clone one base away, this may be a read error. This chain uses TRBV7-3 with TRBJ2-2, with D possibly matching TRBD2 (5 bases). The V and J ends lost 4 bases and 1 base respectively, with 13 bases between them. The CDR3 runs 16 residues. Germline CDR1 and CDR2: SGHTA and FQGTGA. CDR3 region: CASSYDWTLNTGELFF. CDR3 nucleotide sequence: TGTGCCAGCAGCTACGATTGGACTCTGAACACCGGGGAGCTGTTTTTT.

The gene calls are TRBV29-1 and TRBJ2-3; D call uncertain. CDR1 is SQVTM and CDR2 is ANQGSEA in the germline V gene. This CDR3 spans 14 amino acids. The V end lost 0 bases, the J end lost 3 bases, and 10 bases lay between the germline ends. CDR3 region: CSVEEQSVTDTQYF. CDR3 DNA sequence: TGCAGCGTTGAAGAACAGTCTGTGACAGATACGCAGTATTTT.

This clone was recorded only once. The sample has other DNA sequences that encode this CDR3 too. The rearrangement uses TRBV15 and TRBJ2-1; 15 bases align to TRBD2. V was pared by 3 bases and J by 9 bases, with 3 bases of the junction left unmatched. Germline V lookup: CDR1 LNHNV, CDR2 YYDKDF (reference sequence). CDR3 length: 15 amino acids. DNA of the CDR3: TGTGCCACCAGCAGGGGACTAGCGGGAGGAATTGAGCAGTTCTTC. This translates into CATSRGLAGGIEQFF.

The CDR3, as DNA: TGTGCCAGCTCTGTACTAGCGGGAGGCACCGGGGAGCTGTTTTTT. The encoded protein is CASSVLAGGTGELFF. This chain uses TRBV27 with TRBJ2-2; 12 bases are shared with TRBD2. CDR1 is MNHEY and CDR2 is SMNVEV in the germline V gene (reference sequence). V was clipped by 8 bases and J by 4 bases; unmatched bases: 5. The CDR3 is 15 amino acids.

With regard to this clone: This clone may be a read error of a much larger clone one base away. This chain connects TRBV30 to TRBJ1-4, with D unclear. Trimming stripped 0 bases from V and 12 bases from J, with 11 bases between. The CDR3 has 12 amino acids. CDR1 and CDR2 from the germline V gene are GTSNPN and SVGIG (reference sequence). The CDR3 nucleotides are TGTGCCTGGAGTGTCGTACCAGTGGAACTGTTTTTT. As protein: CAWSVVPVELFF.

About this clone: This probably arose from a read error, given a far larger clone one base away. In DNA form, the CDR3 reads TGTGCCAGCAGCCCGGGCAGGGGGCTTCCCACCGGGGAGCTGTTTTTT. This gives the protein CASSPGRGLPTGELFF. The rearrangement uses TRBV28 and TRBJ2-2, with 8 bases lining up with TRBD1. Germline lookup yields CDR1 MDHEN and CDR2 SYDVKM. The CDR3 spans 16 residues. The junction had 10 bases not matched to a gene; V was cut back by 6 bases and J by 4 bases.

J is TRBJ2-1 and V is TRBV30, with 7 bases matching TRBD2. With 3 bases clipped from V and 4 bases from J, the junction kept 9 bases outside the gene matches. The germline CDR1 and CDR2 sequences are GTSNPN and SVGIG (reference sequence). The CDR3 is made up of 15 amino acids. CDR3: CAWSARGGPYNEQFF. CDR3 coding DNA: TGTGCCTGGAGCGCGAGGGGAGGGCCTTACAATGAGCAGTTCTTC. The variable domain in full, with the rest retrieved from reference TRBV30 and TRBJ2-1, is SQTIHQWPATLVQPVGSPLSLECTVEGTSNPNLYWYRQAAGRGLQLLFYSVGIGQISSEVPQNLSASRPQDRQFILSSKKLLLSDSGFYLCAWSARGGPYNEQFFGPGTRLTVL.

This clone was observed a handful of times. The chain links TRBV4-1 to TRBJ1-1; TRBD1 might be the D (5 bases). V shed 4 bases and J shed 0 bases, with 15 bases lying between them. The CDR3 spans 16 residues. From germline, CDR1 is MGHRA and CDR2 YSYEKL. The CDR3 region is CASSPTDSYMNTEAFF. CDR3 DNA: TGCGCCAGCAGCCCCACAGACAGTTACATGAACACTGAAGCTTTCTTT.

This clone was detected only a few times. The chain uses TRBV29-1 and TRBJ2-3; D not resolved. This CDR3 is built from 10 residues. Germline V CDR1 and CDR2: SQVTM, ANQGSEA. Trimming removed 7 bases at V and 1 base at J, with 3 bases between. The CDR3 nucleotides are TGCAGCGCCGGCACAGATACGCAGTATTTT. Protein sequence: CSAGTDTQYF.

CDR3: CASSWDPDSNQPQHF. CDR3 DNA sequence: TGTGCCAGTAGTTGGGACCCAGATAGCAATCAGCCCCAGCATTTT. The rearrangement links TRBV19 to TRBJ1-5; tentative D call: TRBD1 (5 bases). The CDR3 is 15 amino acids. V lost 5 bases and J 0 bases, leaving 11 bases between the germline ends. Germline lookup yields CDR1 LNHDA and CDR2 SQIVND (reference sequence).

J is TRBJ2-5 and V is TRBV7-8; D not certain. Germline V CDR1 and CDR2: SGHVS, FQNEAQ. The V end lost 5 bases, the J end lost 5 bases, and 15 bases lay between the germline ends. This CDR3 region has 14 residues. DNA of the CDR3: TGTGCCAGCAGCCCGACCGAACGCCAGGAGACCCAGTACTTC. Translated, it gives CASSPTERQETQYF.

The chain combines TRBV5-1 with TRBJ2-1; D ambiguous. Germline loops: CDR1 SGHRS, CDR2 YFSETQ. The CDR3 length is 14 residues. The V gene lost 1 base and the J gene lost 5 bases, with 10 bases spanning the gap. For the CDR3, the DNA is TGCGCCAGCAGCTTGCCACGGACGGACAATGAGCAGTTCTTC. Translated, it gives CASSLPRTDNEQFF.